The 26 T cell receptor beta chains given below trace back to one sample, sequenced in a study of molecular identifiers for immune sequencing clone quantification. A single record per CDR3 protein comes from TCRdb applying MiXCR to the PCR reads. Of about 510,000 distinct CDR3 sequences in the sample, about 25% are singletons; the top ten hold just over 0.75%. Sequenced material: naive CD8+ T cells from blood, with Jurkat cell RNA spiked in. As to subset: FACS-sorted CD8+CD4-CCR7+CD45RA+ naive T cells. The receptors shown here come from a human donor in good health. Some libraries in this study had Jurkat cell RNA spiked in.

This clonotype was observed at least ten times. V usage is TRBV19 and J usage is TRBJ2-7; maybe TRBD1 (6 bases). Per germline, CDR1 LNHDA and CDR2 SQIVND (reference sequence). This CDR3 contains 13 residues. Trimming took off 5 bases at V and 6 bases at J, with 14 bases between the two ends. CDR3 bases: TGTGCCAGTAGTGAAACCCGGGACACCGAGCAGTACTTC. This gives the protein CASSETRDTEQYF.

This clonotype has at least ten counts. The V and J genes are TRBV5-1 and TRBJ2-5; perhaps TRBD2 as D (6 bases). The CDR3 consists of 14 residues. Germline CDR1 and CDR2: SGHRS and YFSETQ. V was trimmed by 5 bases and J by 2 bases, leaving 13 bases between them. Here the CDR3 DNA reads TGCGCCAGCAGACCCGATGGGGGGCAAGAGACCCAGTACTTC. As protein: CASRPDGGQETQYF.

The gene calls are TRBV15 and TRBJ2-6; a weak D match, TRBD1 (6 bases). CDR1 and CDR2 from the germline V gene are LNHNV and YYDKDF (reference sequence). The CDR3 sequence is 17 residues long. V lost 9 bases, J lost 12 bases, and 30 bases lay in between. Written as DNA, the CDR3 is TGTGCCACGGGAGCGTGGGGTTTCGCGCCAGGGGCCCCCGTCCTGACTTTC. This gives the protein CATGAWGFAPGAPVLTF.

This clonotype has just a few counts. This sequence joins TRBV4-2 and TRBJ2-1; possible D gene TRBD1, 6 bases. CDR1 LGHNA and CDR2 YNFKEQ come from the germline V gene. This CDR3 has 15 amino acids. Trimming left V 0 bases short and J 4 bases short, with 10 bases between. The CDR3 is CASSQDGGRYNEQFF. CDR3 nucleotides: TGTGCCAGCAGCCAAGATGGGGGCCGGTACAATGAGCAGTTCTTC.

Many counts were recorded for this clonotype. This chain uses TRBV30 with TRBJ2-7; 12 nucleotides align to TRBD2. The CDR3 is 16 amino acids. Germline CDR1 and CDR2: GTSNPN and SVGIG (reference sequence). The V and J ends lost 0 bases and 2 bases, in that order; junction bases with no gene match: 5. CDR3 in DNA: TGTGCCTGGAGTGTCCGGACTAGCGGGAATACCTACGAGCAGTACTTC. It codes for CAWSVRTSGNTYEQYF.

Concerning this clonotype: A junction end diverges from the germline sequence, so it may reflect a read error. CDR3 amino acids: CVSSQNHQGANYGYTF. DNA for the CDR3: TGCGTCAGCAGCCAAAACCACCAGGGGGCGAACTATGGCTACACCTTC. The chain has TRBV4-1 and TRBJ1-2; 8 bases map to TRBD1. The CDR3 has 16 residues. Germline-derived CDR1 and CDR2 are MGHRA and YSYEKL.

This clonotype has just a few counts. V usage is TRBV5-1 and J usage is TRBJ2-5; 13 bases fit TRBD2. CDR1 is SGHRS and CDR2 is YFSETQ in the germline V gene. V trimming: 4 bases; J trimming: 1 base; junction bases outside the gene matches: 7. This CDR3 region has 17 residues. CDR3: CASSRRGLAGIQETQYF. CDR3 DNA sequence: TGCGCCAGCAGCAGAAGGGGACTAGCGGGAATCCAAGAGACCCAGTACTTC.

The sample holds many counts of this clonotype. The chain carries TRBV4-3 and TRBJ2-3, with 12 bases matching TRBD2. Germline V gene sequence: CDR1 LGHNA, CDR2 YSLEER. With 1 base clipped from V and 8 bases from J, the junction kept 13 bases outside the gene matches. The CDR3 is made up of 18 amino acids. The CDR3 here is CASSQAKSSGRAGGTQYF. The CDR3 DNA sequence: TGCGCCAGCAGCCAAGCTAAATCTAGCGGGAGGGCCGGGGGTACGCAGTATTTT.

In this sample, this clonotype turned up many times. The rearrangement uses TRBV2 and TRBJ1-1; no clear D gene. The germline V and J ends were trimmed by 9 bases and 1 base, with 9 bases remaining between them. Germline loops: CDR1 SNHLY, CDR2 FYNNEI. The CDR3 runs 12 residues. CDR3 region: CASNRQNTEAFF. CDR3 nucleotides: TGTGCCAGTAATCGCCAGAACACTGAAGCTTTCTTT.

The chain has TRBV6-5 and TRBJ2-7; 8 nucleotides line up with TRBD2. The CDR3 consists of 14 residues. Germline V gives CDR1 MNHEY, CDR2 SVGAGI. Trimming cost V 8 bases and J 2 bases; bases outside gene matches: 8. The CDR3 here is CASGTRGGAYEQYF. The CDR3, as DNA: TGTGCCAGCGGGACTAGAGGCGGGGCCTACGAGCAGTACTTC.

In this sample, this clonotype turned up many times. This chain uses TRBV29-1 with TRBJ2-3, with TRBD2 matching 7 bases. Germline CDR1 is SQVTM and CDR2 is ANQGSEA. The CDR3 runs to 13 residues. The CDR3 loop reads CTLGGRARDTQYF. The CDR3 DNA follows: TGCACCCTGGGGGGGAGGGCCAGAGATACGCAGTATTTT.

This clonotype was recorded a few times. The chain uses TRBV4-2 and TRBJ2-6; a weak D match, TRBD1 (6 bases). CDR1 and CDR2 (germline): LGHNA, YNFKEQ. CDR3 length equals 19 residues. V lost 4 bases and J 3 bases, leaving 22 bases between the germline ends. The CDR3 DNA reads TGTGCCAGCAGCCCCCGACCGACAGGTAACTCCAATGGGGCCAACGTCCTGACTTTC. Translated: CASSPRPTGNSNGANVLTF.

This clonotype was seen at least ten times. The chain employs TRBV12-3 or TRBV12-4 and TRBJ2-7; D gene unclear. The CDR3 has 14 amino acids. The V end lost 6 bases, the J end lost 2 bases, and 14 bases lay between the germline ends. CDR3 residues: CASSPTFGAYEQYF. In DNA, the CDR3 is TGTGCCAGCAGCCCGACATTTGGTGCCTACGAGCAGTACTTC.

This clonotype was detected only a few times. This chain joins TRBV5-6 and TRBJ2-7; D remains unclear. V was trimmed by 2 bases and J by 0 bases, leaving 9 bases between them. The CDR3 spans 14 residues. CDR1 SGHDT and CDR2 YYEEEE come from the germline V gene. The CDR3 DNA sequence: TGTGCCAGCAGCTTCGCCAGGAACTCCTACGAGCAGTACTTC. Residues: CASSFARNSYEQYF.

J is TRBJ2-1 and V is TRBV4-2; D tentatively fits TRBD1 or TRBD2 (5 bases each). Between the trimmed V and J ends, which lost 7 bases and 2 bases, there was a span of 12 bases. CDR3 size: 14 residues. Germline assignment: CDR1 LGHNA and CDR2 YNFKEQ. This chain's CDR3 is CASTGGSTYNEQFF. The CDR3 coding sequence is TGTGCCAGCACTGGGGGATCCACCTACAATGAGCAGTTCTTC.

This clonotype was seen more than once but under ten times. This chain links TRBV30 with TRBJ1-2; D not resolved. This CDR3 contains 11 residues. Germline lookup yields CDR1 GTSNPN and CDR2 SVGIG (reference sequence). The V end lost 0 bases, the J end lost 8 bases, and 7 bases lay between the germline ends. The CDR3 here is CAWSVQVGYTF. CDR3 DNA sequence: TGTGCCTGGAGTGTGCAAGTAGGCTACACCTTC.

Of note for this clonotype: A much more abundant neighbour one base away suggests this may be a read error. The J gene is TRBJ1-6, the V gene TRBV20-1, with D possibly matching TRBD1 (5 bases). CDR3 size: 15 residues. Germline V CDR1 and CDR2: DFQATT, SNEGSKA (reference sequence). CDR3 protein: CSARDLRGPLIALPF. In DNA form, the CDR3 reads TGCAGTGCTAGAGATTTGAGGGGACCCCTCATAGCCCTCCCCTTT.

The chain's CDR3 is CASSQDLRADQPQHF. In DNA, the CDR3 is TGCGCCAGCAGCCAAGATCTACGGGCAGATCAGCCCCAGCATTTT. The chain employs TRBV4-3 and TRBJ1-5; D is undetermined. The V end lost 0 bases, the J end lost 5 bases, and 11 bases lay between the germline ends. Germline CDR1 LGHNA, CDR2 YSLEER. The CDR3 has 15 amino acids.

Only a few counts were recorded for this clonotype. The chain carries TRBV7-3 and TRBJ2-7, with D maybe TRBD2 (9 bases). V lost 5 bases to trimming and J lost 5 bases, with 25 bases between them. CDR1 and CDR2 from the germline V gene are SGHTA and FQGTGA. The CDR3 totals 17 residues. CDR3 bases: TGTGCCAGCAGCCCTGACAGGGGCAGTAGCGGGAGCCACGAGCAGTACTTC. This codes for CASSPDRGSSGSHEQYF.

V and J are TRBV13 and TRBJ2-1; no firm D call. This CDR3 region has 14 residues. Germline lookup yields CDR1 PRHDT and CDR2 FYEKMQ (reference sequence). Trimming pared 5 bases from V and 5 bases from J, leaving 13 bases between. CDR3 residues: CASSVEEQHNEQFF. CDR3 DNA sequence: TGTGCCAGCAGCGTCGAAGAACAGCACAATGAGCAGTTCTTC.

Of note for this clonotype: Compared with germline, one end of the junction differs, possibly owing to a read error. V and J are TRBV7-8 and TRBJ1-4, with 9 bases matching TRBD1. Per germline, CDR1 SGHVS and CDR2 FQNEAQ. This CDR3 contains 18 residues. In DNA, the CDR3 is TGTGCCAGCAGGATACAGGGGGCGACCCTGGCAACTAATGAAAAACTGCTTTTT. Its translation is CASRIQGATLATNEKLLF.

The chain recombines TRBV6-2 or TRBV6-3 with TRBJ2-5; 7 bases align to TRBD1. V shed 6 bases, J shed 1 base, and the junction held 5 bases outside the gene matches. This CDR3 spans 14 amino acids. Germline V gene sequence: CDR1 MNHEY, CDR2 SVGEGT. The CDR3 loop is CASRSRGFQETQYF. CDR3 nucleotides: TGTGCCAGCAGGTCCAGGGGGTTCCAAGAGACCCAGTACTTC.

In regard to this clonotype: A read error may explain this, as a much larger clone is one base away. The conserved final phenylalanine or tryptophan is absent from the CDR3, which likely points to a read error. CDR3 protein: CASSLPGQGYYEQYS. For the CDR3, the DNA is TGTGCCAGCAGCTTACCGGGACAGGGGTACTACGAGCAGTACTCC. The chain carries TRBV7-2 and TRBJ2-7; 10 nucleotides align to TRBD1. CDR1 SGHTA and CDR2 FQGNSA come from the germline V gene. The CDR3 length is 15 residues. V dropped 2 bases and J dropped 3; count of bases not matched to a gene: 4.

The table lists this clonotype with a few counts. The chain is built from TRBV7-8 and TRBJ1-4, with TRBD1 identical over 7 bases. V trimming: 2 bases; J trimming: 5 bases; junction bases outside the gene matches: 5. The germline CDR1 and CDR2 sequences are SGHVS and FQNEAQ. The CDR3 runs to 15 residues. CDR3 protein: CASSLYGQENEKLFF. The CDR3, as DNA: TGTGCCAGCAGCTTATATGGACAGGAAAATGAAAAACTGTTTTTT.

In this sample, this clonotype turned up many times. The chain has TRBV7-9 and TRBJ1-2; no definite D call. Germline lookup yields CDR1 SEHNR and CDR2 FQNEAQ (reference sequence). V was trimmed by 1 base and J by 5 bases, leaving 8 bases between them. This CDR3 is 13 amino acids long. In DNA, the CDR3 is TGTGCCAGCAGCTTAGTAAGCTTATATGGCTACACCTTC. Translating it yields CASSLVSLYGYTF.

This clonotype was detected a few times. The chain uses TRBV20-1 and TRBJ2-5; D is perhaps TRBD1 (5 bases). Germline V gene sequence: CDR1 DFQATT, CDR2 SNEGSKA (reference sequence). Trimming left V 5 bases short and J 1 base short, with 14 bases between. CDR3 length: 14 amino acids. CDR3 coding DNA: TGCAGTGCTCGTACCTCAGGGTTCCAAGAGACCCAGTACTTC. Translating gives CSARTSGFQETQYF.